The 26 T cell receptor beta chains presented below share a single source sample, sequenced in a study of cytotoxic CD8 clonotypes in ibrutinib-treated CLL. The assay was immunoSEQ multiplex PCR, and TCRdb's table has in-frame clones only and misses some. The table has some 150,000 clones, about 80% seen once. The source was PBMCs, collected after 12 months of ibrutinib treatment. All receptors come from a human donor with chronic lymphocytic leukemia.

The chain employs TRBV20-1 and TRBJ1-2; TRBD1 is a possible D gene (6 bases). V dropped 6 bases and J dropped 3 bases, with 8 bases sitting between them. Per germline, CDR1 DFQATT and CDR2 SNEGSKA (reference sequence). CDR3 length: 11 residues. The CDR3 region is CSARQDYGYTF. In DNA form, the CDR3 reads TGCAGTGCCCGACAGGACTATGGCTACACCTTC.

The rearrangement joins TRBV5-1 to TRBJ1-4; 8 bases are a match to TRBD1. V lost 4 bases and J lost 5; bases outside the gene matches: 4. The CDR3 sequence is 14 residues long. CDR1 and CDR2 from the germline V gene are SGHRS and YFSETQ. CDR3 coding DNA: TGCGCCAGCAGCGTCCGGGACAGGAATGAAAAACTGTTTTTT. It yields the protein CASSVRDRNEKLFF.

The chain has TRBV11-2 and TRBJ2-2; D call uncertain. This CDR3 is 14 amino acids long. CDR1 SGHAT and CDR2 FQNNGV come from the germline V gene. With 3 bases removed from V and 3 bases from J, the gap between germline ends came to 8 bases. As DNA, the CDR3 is TGTGCCAGCAGCTTTGACCCCTACACCGGGGAGCTGTTTTTT. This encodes CASSFDPYTGELFF.

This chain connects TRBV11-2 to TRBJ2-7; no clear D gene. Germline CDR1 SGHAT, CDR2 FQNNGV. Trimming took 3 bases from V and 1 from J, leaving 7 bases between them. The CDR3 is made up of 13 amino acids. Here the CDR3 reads CASSLSQSYEQYF. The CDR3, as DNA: TGTGCCAGCAGCTTGTCGCAGTCCTACGAGCAGTACTTC.

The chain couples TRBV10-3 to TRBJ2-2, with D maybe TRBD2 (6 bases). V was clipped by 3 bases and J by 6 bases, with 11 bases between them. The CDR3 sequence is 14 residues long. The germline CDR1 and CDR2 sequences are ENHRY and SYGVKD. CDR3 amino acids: CAISEGGTPGELFF. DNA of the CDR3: TGTGCCATCAGTGAAGGAGGGACTCCCGGGGAGCTGTTTTTT.

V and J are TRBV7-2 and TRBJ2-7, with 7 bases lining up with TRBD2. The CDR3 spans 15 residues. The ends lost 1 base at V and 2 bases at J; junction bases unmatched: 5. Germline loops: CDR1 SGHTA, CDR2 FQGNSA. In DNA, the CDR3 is TGTGCCAGCAGCTTAGGGACTAGTATCCCCTACGAGCAGTACTTC. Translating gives CASSLGTSIPYEQYF. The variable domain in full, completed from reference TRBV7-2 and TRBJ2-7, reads GAGVSQSPSNKVTEKGKDVELRCDPISGHTALYWYRQSLGQGLEFLIYFQGNSAPDKSGLPSDRFSAERTGGSVSTLTIQRTQQEDSAVYLCASSLGTSIPYEQYFGPGTRLTVT.

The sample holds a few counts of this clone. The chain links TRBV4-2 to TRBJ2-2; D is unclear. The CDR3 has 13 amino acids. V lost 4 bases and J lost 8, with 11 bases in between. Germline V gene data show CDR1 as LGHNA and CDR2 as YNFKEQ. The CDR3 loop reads CASSPVSLGELFF. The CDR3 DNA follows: TGTGCCAGCAGCCCGGTCTCACTTGGGGAGCTGTTTTTT.

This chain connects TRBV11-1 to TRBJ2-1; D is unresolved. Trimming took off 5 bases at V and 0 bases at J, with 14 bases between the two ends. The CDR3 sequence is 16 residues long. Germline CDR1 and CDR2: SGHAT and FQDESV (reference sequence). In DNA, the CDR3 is TGTGCCAGCAGCCCTGGAACGGCAAGCTCCTACAATGAGCAGTTCTTC. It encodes CASSPGTASSYNEQFF.

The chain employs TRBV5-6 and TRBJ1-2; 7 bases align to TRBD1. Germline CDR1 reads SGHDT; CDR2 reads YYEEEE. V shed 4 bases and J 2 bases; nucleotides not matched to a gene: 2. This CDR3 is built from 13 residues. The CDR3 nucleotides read TGTGCCAGCAGCGGGGGACAGAACTATGGCTACACCTTC. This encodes CASSGGQNYGYTF. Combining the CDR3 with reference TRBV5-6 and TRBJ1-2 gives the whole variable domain DAGVTQSPTHLIKTRGQQVTLRCSPKSGHDTVSWYQQALGQGPQFIFQYYEEEERQRGNFPDRFSGHQFPNYSSELNVNALLLGDSALYLCASSGGQNYGYTFGSGTRLTVV.

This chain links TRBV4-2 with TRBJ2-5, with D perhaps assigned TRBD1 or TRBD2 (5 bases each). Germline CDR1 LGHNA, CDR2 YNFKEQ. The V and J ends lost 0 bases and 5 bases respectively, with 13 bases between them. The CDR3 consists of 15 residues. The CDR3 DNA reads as TGTGCCAGCAGCCAAGATAATTACAGGAGGGAGACCCAGTACTTC. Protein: CASSQDNYRRETQYF.

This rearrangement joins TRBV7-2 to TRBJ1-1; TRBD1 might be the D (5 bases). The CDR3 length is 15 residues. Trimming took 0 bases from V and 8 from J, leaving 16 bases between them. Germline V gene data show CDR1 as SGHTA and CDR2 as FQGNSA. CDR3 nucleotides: TGTGCCAGCAGCTTAGCGGTCAAAAGGGGACCCGAAGCTTTCTTT. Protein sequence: CASSLAVKRGPEAFF. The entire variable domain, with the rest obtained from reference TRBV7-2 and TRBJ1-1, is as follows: GAGVSQSPSNKVTEKGKDVELRCDPISGHTALYWYRQSLGQGLEFLIYFQGNSAPDKSGLPSDRFSAERTGGSVSTLTIQRTQQEDSAVYLCASSLAVKRGPEAFFGQGTRLTVV.

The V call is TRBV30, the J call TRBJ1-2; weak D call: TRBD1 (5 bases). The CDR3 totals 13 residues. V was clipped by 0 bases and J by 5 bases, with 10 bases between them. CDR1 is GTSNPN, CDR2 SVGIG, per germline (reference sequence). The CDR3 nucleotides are TGTGCCTGGAGTGTCGGGGCAGATTATGGCTACACCTTC. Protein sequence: CAWSVGADYGYTF.

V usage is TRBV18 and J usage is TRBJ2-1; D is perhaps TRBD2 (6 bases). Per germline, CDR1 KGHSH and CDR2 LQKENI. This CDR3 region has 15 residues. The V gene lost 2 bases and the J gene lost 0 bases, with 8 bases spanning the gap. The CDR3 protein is CASSPWGVSYNEQFF. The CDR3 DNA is TGTGCCAGCTCACCATGGGGGGTCTCCTACAATGAGCAGTTCTTC.

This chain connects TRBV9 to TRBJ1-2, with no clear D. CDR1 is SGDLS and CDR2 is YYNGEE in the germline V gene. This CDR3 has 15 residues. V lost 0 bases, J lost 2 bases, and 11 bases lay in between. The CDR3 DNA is TGTGCCAGCAGCGTAGGGCCGCCCGAGAACTATGGCTACACCTTC. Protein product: CASSVGPPENYGYTF.

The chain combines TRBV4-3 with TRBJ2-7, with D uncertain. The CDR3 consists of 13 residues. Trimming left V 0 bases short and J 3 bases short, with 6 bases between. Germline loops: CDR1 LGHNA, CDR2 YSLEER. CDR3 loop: CASSQEISYEQYF. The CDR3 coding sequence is TGCGCCAGCAGCCAAGAAATTAGCTACGAGCAGTACTTC.

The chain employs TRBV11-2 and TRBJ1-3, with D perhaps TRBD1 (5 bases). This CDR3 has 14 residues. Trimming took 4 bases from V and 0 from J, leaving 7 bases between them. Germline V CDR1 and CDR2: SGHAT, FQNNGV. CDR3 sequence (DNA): TGTGCCAGCAGCTGGGACGGCTCTGGAAACACCATATATTTT. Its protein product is CASSWDGSGNTIYF.

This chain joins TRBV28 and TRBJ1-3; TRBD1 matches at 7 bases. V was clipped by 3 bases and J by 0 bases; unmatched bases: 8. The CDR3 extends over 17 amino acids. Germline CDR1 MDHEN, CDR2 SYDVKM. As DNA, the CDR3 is TGTGCCAGCAGTTTGCGGACAGGCCCTCTCTCTGGAAACACCATATATTTT. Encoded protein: CASSLRTGPLSGNTIYF.

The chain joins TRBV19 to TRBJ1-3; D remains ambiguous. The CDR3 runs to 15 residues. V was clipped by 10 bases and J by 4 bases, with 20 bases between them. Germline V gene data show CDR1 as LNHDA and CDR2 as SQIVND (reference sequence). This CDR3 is CATNLAVGPGNTIYF. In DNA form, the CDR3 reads TGTGCCACTAACTTGGCCGTCGGGCCCGGAAACACCATATATTTT.

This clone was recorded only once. The CDR3 nucleotides read TGTGCCAGCTCAGGACGACGCGTCGGGCCCACCTTC. Translated, it gives CASSGRRVGPTF. This sequence joins TRBV18 and TRBJ1-2; D remains ambiguous. V lost 5 bases, J lost 13 bases, and 17 bases lay in between. The CDR3 covers 12 residues. Germline CDR1 KGHSH, CDR2 LQKENI. The variable domain in full, completed from reference TRBV18 and TRBJ1-2, reads NAGVMQNPRHLVRRRGQEARLRCSPMKGHSHVYWYRQLPEEGLKFMVYLQKENIIDESGMPKERFSAEFPKEGPSILRIQQVVRGDSAAYFCASSGRRVGPTFGSGTRLTVV.

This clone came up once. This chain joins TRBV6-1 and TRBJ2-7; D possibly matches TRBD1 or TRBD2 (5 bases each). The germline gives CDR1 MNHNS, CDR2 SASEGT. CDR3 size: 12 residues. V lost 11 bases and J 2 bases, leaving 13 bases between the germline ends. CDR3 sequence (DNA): TGTGCCGGAGGTGGGGGACCCTACGAGCAGTACTTC. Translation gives CAGGGGPYEQYF.

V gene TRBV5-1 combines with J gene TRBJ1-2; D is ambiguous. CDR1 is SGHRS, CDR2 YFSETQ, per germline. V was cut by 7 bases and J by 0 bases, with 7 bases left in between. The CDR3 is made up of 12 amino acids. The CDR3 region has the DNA TGCGCCAGCCGCATTTCTAACTATGGCTACACCTTC. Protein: CASRISNYGYTF.

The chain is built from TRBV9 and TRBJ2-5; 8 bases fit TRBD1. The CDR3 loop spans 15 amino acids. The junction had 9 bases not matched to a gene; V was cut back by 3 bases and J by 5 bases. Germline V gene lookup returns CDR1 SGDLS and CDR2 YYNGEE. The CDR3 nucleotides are TGTGCCAGCAGCGCCCCTCCAGGGGGCTTGGAGACCCAGTACTTC. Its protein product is CASSAPPGGLETQYF.

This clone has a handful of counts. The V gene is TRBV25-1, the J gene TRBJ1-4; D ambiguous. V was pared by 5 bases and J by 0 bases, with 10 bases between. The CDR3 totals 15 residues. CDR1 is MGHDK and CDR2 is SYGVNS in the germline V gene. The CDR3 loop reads CASSLGPTTNEKLFF. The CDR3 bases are TGTGCCAGCAGTCTCGGGCCGACAACTAATGAAAAACTGTTTTTT.

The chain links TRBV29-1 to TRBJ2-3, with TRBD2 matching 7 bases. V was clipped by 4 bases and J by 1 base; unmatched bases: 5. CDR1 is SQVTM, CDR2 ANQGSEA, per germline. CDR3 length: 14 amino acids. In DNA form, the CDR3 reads TGCAGCGTTGCATTGGCGGGGGGCACAGATACGCAGTATTTT. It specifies CSVALAGGTDTQYF.

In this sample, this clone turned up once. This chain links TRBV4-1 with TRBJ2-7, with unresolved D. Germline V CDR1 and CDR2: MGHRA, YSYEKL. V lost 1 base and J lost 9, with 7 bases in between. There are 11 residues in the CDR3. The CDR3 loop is CASSQGAGQYF. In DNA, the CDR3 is TGCGCCAGCAGCCAAGGTGCTGGGCAGTACTTC.

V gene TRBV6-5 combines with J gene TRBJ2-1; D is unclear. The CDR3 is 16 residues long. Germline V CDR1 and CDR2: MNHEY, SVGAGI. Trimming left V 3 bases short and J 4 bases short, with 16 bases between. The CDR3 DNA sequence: TGTGCCAGCAGTTATAGGGAATCGGACCCTTACAATGAGCAGTTCTTC. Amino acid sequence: CASSYRESDPYNEQFF.